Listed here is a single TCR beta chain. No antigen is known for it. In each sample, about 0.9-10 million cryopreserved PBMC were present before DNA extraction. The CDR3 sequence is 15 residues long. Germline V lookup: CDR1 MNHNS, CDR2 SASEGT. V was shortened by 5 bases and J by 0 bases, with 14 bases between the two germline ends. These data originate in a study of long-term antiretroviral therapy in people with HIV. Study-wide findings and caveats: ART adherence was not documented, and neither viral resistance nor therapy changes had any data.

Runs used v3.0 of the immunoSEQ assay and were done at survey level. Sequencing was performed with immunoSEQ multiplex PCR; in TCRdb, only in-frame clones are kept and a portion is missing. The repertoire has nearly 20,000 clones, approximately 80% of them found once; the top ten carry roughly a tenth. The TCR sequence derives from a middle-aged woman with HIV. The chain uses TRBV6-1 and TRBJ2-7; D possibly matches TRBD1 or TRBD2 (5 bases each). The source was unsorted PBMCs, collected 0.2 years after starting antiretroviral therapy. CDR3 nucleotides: TGTGCCAGCAGTCCAACCGGGACGGCCTCCTACGAGCAGTACTTC. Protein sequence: CASSPTGTASYEQYF.